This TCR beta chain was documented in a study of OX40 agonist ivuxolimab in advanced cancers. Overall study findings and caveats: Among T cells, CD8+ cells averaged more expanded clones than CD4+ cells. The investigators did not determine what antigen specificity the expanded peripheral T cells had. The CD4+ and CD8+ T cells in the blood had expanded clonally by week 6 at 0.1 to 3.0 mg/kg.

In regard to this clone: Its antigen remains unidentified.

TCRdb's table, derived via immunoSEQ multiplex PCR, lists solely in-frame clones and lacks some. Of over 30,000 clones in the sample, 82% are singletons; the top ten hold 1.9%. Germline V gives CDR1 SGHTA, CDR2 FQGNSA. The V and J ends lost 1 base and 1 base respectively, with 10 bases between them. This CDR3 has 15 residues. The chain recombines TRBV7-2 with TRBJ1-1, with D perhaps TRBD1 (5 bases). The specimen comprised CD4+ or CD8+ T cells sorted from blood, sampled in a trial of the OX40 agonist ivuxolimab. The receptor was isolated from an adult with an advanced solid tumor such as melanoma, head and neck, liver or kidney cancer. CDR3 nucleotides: TGTGCCAGCAGCTTAGTTGTCGGGGGGAACACTGAAGCTTTCTTT. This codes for CASSLVVGGNTEAFF.